The rows below give T cell receptor beta chains drawn from one sample of a study of brain T cells in children with intractable seizures. Measured with immunoSEQ multiplex PCR; TCRdb has only the in-frame clones, and not every one. Seen here are 300,000 to 400,000 clones, about 93% observed once, and the top ten hold roughly 5.7%. This material consisted of peripheral blood, taken 4 to 5 months after surgery. The source of these receptors is a boy less than two years old with tuberous sclerosis and intractable seizures. The CDR3 runs from the conserved cysteine through the conserved F or W. D genes are given only for firm matches.

TRBJ2-3 NA TRBV3-1/TRBV3-2 TGTGCCAACAGCCAAGATGGGGGAGATACGCAGTATTTT CANSQDGGDTQYF
TRBJ2-1 TRBD2 TRBV9 TGTGCCAGCAGCGCTTCTGGGAGGAGTAGCGGGAGGGGGTATGAGCAGTTCTTC CASSASGRSSGRGYEQFF
TRBJ1-1 TRBD1 TRBV2 TGTGCCAGCAGTGAAGTTCCCGGGGACAGACGGACTGAAGCTTTCTTT CASSEVPGDRRTEAFF
TRBJ2-7 NA TRBV30 TGTGCCTGGAGTTTTGTCTCCTACGAGCAGTACTTC CAWSFVSYEQYF
TRBJ1-1 TRBD1 TRBV25-1 TGTGCCAGCAGTCCGGGACAGGGGGGTTGGGTCACTGAAGCTTTCTTT CASSPGQGGWVTEAFF
TRBJ2-1 NA TRBV10-3 TGTGCCATCAGTGAGAGGGGCAGGGACTCTGAGCAGTTCTTC CAISERGRDSEQFF
TRBJ2-5 TRBD2 TRBV14 TGTGCCAGCAGCCAAGGAAGCGGGAGGGGAGAGACCCAGTACTTC CASSQGSGRGETQYF
TRBJ2-2 NA TRBV5-4 TGTGCCAGCAGCTCTTTTCAAGGGTTGCCCACCGGGGAGCTGTTTTTT CASSSFQGLPTGELFF
TRBJ1-2 NA TRBV20-1 TGCAGTGCTAATCGATATGGCTACACCTTC CSANRYGYTF
TRBJ2-6 NA TRBV7-9 TGTGCCAGCAGCCCTACGACCGAGGCCAACGTCCTGACTTTC CASSPTTEANVLTF
TRBJ1-1 NA TRBV19 TGTGCCAGTAAGGAAACAGCTCTCACTGAAGCTTTCTTT CASKETALTEAFF
TRBJ1-2 NA TRBV6-5 TGTGCCAGCACCCAACTTAGCGGGGGCTATGGCTACACCTTC CASTQLSGGYGYTF
TRBJ2-7 TRBD1 TRBV28 TGTGCCAGCAGTTTCGACCTGGGACAGCCTTTCTACGAGCAGTACTTC CASSFDLGQPFYEQYF
TRBJ2-3 TRBD2 TRBV5-1 TGCGCCAGCAGCTTGGTGGGACTAGAATCGGCAGATACGCAGTATTTT CASSLVGLESADTQYF
TRBJ2-1 NA TRBV7-9 TGTGCCAGCAGCTTAGCGCCGGACAGTCGGGATGAGCAGTTCTTC CASSLAPDSRDEQFF
TRBJ2-5 NA TRBV30 TGTGCCTGGAGTGCGGGAAATCAAGAGACCCAGTACTTC CAWSAGNQETQYF